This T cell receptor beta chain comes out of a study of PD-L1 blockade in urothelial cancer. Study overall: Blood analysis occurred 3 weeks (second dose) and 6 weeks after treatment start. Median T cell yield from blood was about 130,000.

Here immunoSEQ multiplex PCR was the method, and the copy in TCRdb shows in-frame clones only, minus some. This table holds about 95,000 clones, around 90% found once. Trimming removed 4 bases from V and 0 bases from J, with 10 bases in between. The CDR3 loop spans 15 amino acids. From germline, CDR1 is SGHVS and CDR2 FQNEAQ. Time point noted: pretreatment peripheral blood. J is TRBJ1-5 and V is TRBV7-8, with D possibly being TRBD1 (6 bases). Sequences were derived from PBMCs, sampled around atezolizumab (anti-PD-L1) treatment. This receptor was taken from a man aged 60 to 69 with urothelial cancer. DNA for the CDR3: TGTGCCAGCAGCTCCACAGGGAATAGCAATCAGCCCCAGCATTTT. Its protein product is CASSSTGNSNQPQHF. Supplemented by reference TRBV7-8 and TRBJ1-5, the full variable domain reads GAGVSQSPRYKVAKRGQDVALRCDPISGHVSLFWYQQALGQGPEFLTYFQNEAQLDKSGLPSDRFFAERPEGSVSTLKIQRTQQEDSAVYLCASSSTGNSNQPQHFGDGTRLSIL.